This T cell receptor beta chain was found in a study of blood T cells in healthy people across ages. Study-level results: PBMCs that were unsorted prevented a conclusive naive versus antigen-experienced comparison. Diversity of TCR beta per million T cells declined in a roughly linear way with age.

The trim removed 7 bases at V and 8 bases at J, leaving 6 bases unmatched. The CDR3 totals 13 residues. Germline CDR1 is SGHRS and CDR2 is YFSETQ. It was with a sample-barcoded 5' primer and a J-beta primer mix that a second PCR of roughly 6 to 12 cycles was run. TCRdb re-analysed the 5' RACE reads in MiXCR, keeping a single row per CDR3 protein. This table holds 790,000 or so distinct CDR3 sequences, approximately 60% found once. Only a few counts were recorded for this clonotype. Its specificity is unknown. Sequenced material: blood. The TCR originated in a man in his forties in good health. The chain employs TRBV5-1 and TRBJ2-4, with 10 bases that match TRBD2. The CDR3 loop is CASVTSGDHIQYF. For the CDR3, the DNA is TGCGCCAGCGTCACTAGCGGGGATCACATTCAGTACTTC.